The T cell receptor beta chain described here comes from a study of T cells after yellow fever vaccination. Study observations and caveats: Post-booster repertoires again held most primary-vaccination clones (about 96% CD4, about 88% CD8).

Note on this clonotype: Its antigen is still unknown.

TCRdb used MiXCR to reprocess the 5' RACE reads, holding one entry per CDR3 protein. The sample lists approximately 550,000 distinct CDR3 sequences, about 19% occurring once. The sample here was PBMCs, taken 15 days after the yellow fever booster vaccination. The clonotype originates from a man between 25 and 39 years old who received the YFV17D yellow fever vaccine.

The DNA of the CDR3 is TGTGCCAGCAGCCCCCTTCAATTTCCCTCGGGGCAGTTCTTC. Translation: CASSPLQFPSGQFF. This rearrangement joins TRBV14 to TRBJ2-1, with D hard to call. V was trimmed by 4 bases and J by 12 bases, leaving 19 bases between them. CDR1 SGHDN and CDR2 FVKESK come from the germline V gene. This CDR3 is built from 14 residues.